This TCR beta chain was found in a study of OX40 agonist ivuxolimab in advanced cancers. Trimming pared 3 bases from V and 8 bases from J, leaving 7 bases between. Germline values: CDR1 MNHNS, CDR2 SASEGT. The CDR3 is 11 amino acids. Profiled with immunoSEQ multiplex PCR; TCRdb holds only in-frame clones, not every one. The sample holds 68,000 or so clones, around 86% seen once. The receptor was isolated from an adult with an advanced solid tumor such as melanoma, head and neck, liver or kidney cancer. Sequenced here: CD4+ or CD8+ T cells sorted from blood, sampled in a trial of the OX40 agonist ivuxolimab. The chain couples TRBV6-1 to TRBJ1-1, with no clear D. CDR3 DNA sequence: TGTGCCAGCAGTGATTACGGAGAAGCTTTCTTT. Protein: CASSDYGEAFF.